The 27 T cell receptor beta chains listed next were all sequenced from one sample in a study of response to subunit inactivated influenza vaccine. MiXCR, applied by TCRdb to the RT-PCR reads, yields one record per CDR3 protein. The table lists around 580,000 distinct CDR3 sequences, 12% to 15% of them singletons. The material was PBMCs from blood, obtained roughly 12 days after vaccination. These receptors came from a man aged 50 to 59 who received an inactivated influenza vaccine.

In this sample, this clonotype turned up a few times. V usage is TRBV7-9 and J usage is TRBJ2-1; D perhaps matches TRBD1 (5 bases). Between the trimmed V and J ends, which lost 6 bases and 4 bases, there was a span of 16 bases. The CDR3 consists of 15 residues. Germline V gives CDR1 SEHNR, CDR2 FQNEAQ (reference sequence). The CDR3 coding sequence is TGTGCCAGCAGTGTCCGGTGGGGCTCATACAATGAGCAGTTCTTC. Amino acids: CASSVRWGSYNEQFF.

This clonotype was seen only a few times. CDR3 coding DNA: TGCAGTGCTAGACCGGGGGGGAAAGAGACCCAGTACTTC. Protein product: CSARPGGKETQYF. This rearrangement joins TRBV20-1 to TRBJ2-5; 8 bases map to TRBD2. Germline V lookup: CDR1 DFQATT, CDR2 SNEGSKA (reference sequence). CDR3 length: 13 residues. With V trimmed by 2 bases and J by 3 bases, 2 bases remained unmatched.

V usage is TRBV14 and J usage is TRBJ1-2, with 9 bases lining up with TRBD1. The trim removed 5 bases at V and 8 bases at J, leaving 6 bases unmatched. Per germline, CDR1 SGHDN and CDR2 FVKESK. The CDR3 consists of 13 residues. Here the CDR3 reads CASSVRQGDGYTF. As DNA, the CDR3 is TGTGCCAGCAGCGTTCGACAGGGGGACGGCTACACCTTC. Full variable domain (rest looked up from reference TRBV14 and TRBJ1-2): EAGVTQFPSHSVIEKGQTVTLRCDPISGHDNLYWYRRVMGKEIKFLLHFVKESKQDESGMPNNRFLAERTGGTYSTLKVQPAELEDSGVYFCASSVRQGDGYTFGSGTRLTVV.

This clonotype has only a few counts. The V call is TRBV7-9, the J call TRBJ1-6; D is ambiguous. Germline CDR1 SEHNR, CDR2 FQNEAQ (reference sequence). The length of the CDR3 is 13 residues. V was shortened by 10 bases and J by 7 bases, with 14 bases between the two germline ends. CDR3 bases: TGTGCCACTGGAGTATTAGGGAATTCACCCCTCCACTTT. Its translation: CATGVLGNSPLHF.

The chain combines TRBV7-2 with TRBJ1-1; possibly TRBD1 for D (6 bases). The CDR3 runs to 15 residues. Looked up from germline, CDR1 is SGHTA and CDR2 is FQGNSA. Deletions cut 1 base from V and 4 bases from J, with 13 bases between. The CDR3 region is CASSLGLGARTEAFF. The CDR3 DNA reads TGTGCCAGCAGCTTAGGGCTGGGGGCCCGCACTGAAGCTTTCTTT.

This clonotype appeared many times. The V and J genes are TRBV12-3 or TRBV12-4 and TRBJ2-2; 8 nucleotides align to TRBD1. The CDR3 has 16 amino acids. Trimming took 6 bases from V and 5 from J; bases not matched to a gene: 11. CDR3 amino acids: CASSQDRVWRTGELFF. CDR3 coding DNA: TGTGCCAGCAGCCAGGACAGGGTATGGCGGACCGGGGAGCTGTTTTTT.

This clonotype was recorded a few times. The J gene is TRBJ2-5, the V gene TRBV28; D is perhaps TRBD1 (5 bases). The germline V and J ends were trimmed by 4 bases and 9 bases, with 9 bases remaining between them. CDR1 and CDR2 from the germline V gene are MDHEN and SYDVKM. The CDR3 consists of 11 residues. The CDR3 bases are TGTGCCAGCAGTTATAAAGGGGCCCAGTACTTC. Translating it yields CASSYKGAQYF. Drawing the rest from reference TRBV28 and TRBJ2-5, the complete variable domain is DVKVTQSSRYLVKRTGEKVFLECVQDMDHENMFWYRQDPGLGLRLIYFSYDVKMKEKGDIPEGYSVSREKKERFSLILESASTNQTSMYLCASSYKGAQYFGPGTRLLVL.

The chain links TRBV11-2 to TRBJ2-6; 12 nucleotides line up with TRBD2. The CDR3 spans 18 residues. The germline CDR1 and CDR2 sequences are SGHAT and FQNNGV. Unmatched junction bases numbered 6, after V lost 3 bases and J lost 3 bases. The CDR3 coding sequence is TGTGCCAGCAGCTTGAGACTAGCGGGGGCTATTGGGGCCAACGTCCTGACTTTC. Amino acid sequence: CASSLRLAGAIGANVLTF. The full variable domain, in which reference TRBV11-2 and TRBJ2-6 provide the parts outside the CDR3, is EAGVAQSPRYKIIEKRQSVAFWCNPISGHATLYWYQQILGQGPKLLIQFQNNGVVDDSQLPKDRFSAERLKGVDSTLKIQPAKLEDSAVYLCASSLRLAGAIGANVLTFGAGSRLTVL.

V is TRBV5-1 and J is TRBJ1-5; a weak D match, TRBD1 (5 bases). The germline gives CDR1 SGHRS, CDR2 YFSETQ. V dropped 1 base and J dropped 8 bases, with 13 bases sitting between them. This CDR3 region has 14 residues. The CDR3 coding sequence is TGCGCCAGCAGCTTGACAGGCCTCCCGGAGCCCCAGCATTTT. Protein: CASSLTGLPEPQHF.

About this clonotype itself: A read error is the likely source, as a far larger clone sits one nucleotide away. The chain joins TRBV7-8 to TRBJ2-5; TRBD2 is a possible D gene (6 bases). CDR1 and CDR2 (germline): SGHVS, FQNEAQ. This CDR3 region has 11 residues. This CDR3 is CASSPRETHYF. Written as DNA, the CDR3 is TGTGCCAGCAGCCCCCGGGAGACCCACTACTTC.

This rearrangement joins TRBV28 to TRBJ1-2, with 8 bases identical to TRBD1. CDR1 is MDHEN, CDR2 SYDVKM, per germline. V trimming: 4 bases; J trimming: 4 bases; junction bases outside the gene matches: 8. The CDR3 contains 15 residues. CDR3 region: CASSSSGTGLYGYTF. The CDR3 bases are TGTGCCAGCAGTTCCTCCGGGACAGGTCTCTATGGCTACACCTTC.

The genes are TRBV7-2 and TRBJ2-7; the D gene is possibly TRBD1 (6 bases). Per the germline V gene, CDR1 is SGHTA and CDR2 is FQGNSA. Trimming removed 5 bases at V and 3 bases at J, with 11 bases between. The CDR3 length is 13 residues. The CDR3 spells CASSTTGIYEQYF. DNA for the CDR3: TGTGCCAGCAGCACTACAGGGATCTACGAGCAGTACTTC.

The chain couples TRBV12-3 or TRBV12-4 to TRBJ2-3, with 9 nucleotides matching TRBD1. With V trimmed by 3 bases and J by 4 bases, 8 bases remained unmatched. The CDR3 is 16 amino acids. The CDR3 is CASSLTRGQGADTQYF. DNA of the CDR3: TGTGCCAGCAGTTTGACGAGGGGACAGGGTGCAGATACGCAGTATTTT.

There are a few counts of this clonotype. This CDR3 reads CASSPPGHVNSPLHF. CDR3 sequence (DNA): TGTGCCAGCAGCCCCCCAGGGCATGTCAATTCACCCCTCCACTTT. This chain uses TRBV3-1 with TRBJ1-6; D perhaps matches TRBD1 (5 bases). This CDR3 is built from 15 residues. The V gene lost 4 bases and the J gene lost 7 bases, with 14 bases spanning the gap. The V gene's germline CDR1 is LGHDT and CDR2 YNNKEL (reference sequence).

Here the CDR3 reads CSAPQVRTGPYGYTF. The CDR3 DNA sequence: TGCAGTGCTCCTCAAGTCCGGACAGGGCCATATGGCTACACCTTC. V is TRBV20-1 and J is TRBJ1-2; TRBD1 matches at 8 bases. The CDR3 extends over 15 amino acids. Germline lookup yields CDR1 DFQATT and CDR2 SNEGSKA (reference sequence). V lost 5 bases to trimming and J lost 5 bases; unmatched junction nucleotides: 13.

There are a few counts of this clonotype. The gene calls are TRBV20-1 and TRBJ2-3; D tentatively fits TRBD1 or TRBD2 (6 bases each). Deletions cut 5 bases from V and 2 bases from J, with 14 bases between. The CDR3 length is 14 residues. CDR1 DFQATT and CDR2 SNEGSKA come from the germline V gene (reference sequence). In DNA form, the CDR3 reads TGCAGTGCTCGGTCGGGGGCCGACACAGATACGCAGTATTTT. Encoded protein: CSARSGADTDTQYF.

At least ten counts were recorded for this clonotype. The rearrangement joins TRBV10-3 to TRBJ2-3; 7 nucleotides match TRBD1. Germline loops: CDR1 ENHRY, CDR2 SYGVKD. Trimming took 2 bases from V and 6 from J; bases not matched to a gene: 17. The CDR3 covers 18 residues. CDR3 amino acids: CAISEPLDRDKKGDTQYF. CDR3 DNA sequence: TGTGCCATCAGTGAGCCATTAGACAGGGACAAGAAGGGTGATACGCAGTATTTT.

CDR3 DNA: TGCGCCAGCAGCCTAAAGGAGGTAGGGGGGCCTACTCCCTACGAGCAGTACTTC. Amino acid sequence: CASSLKEVGGPTPYEQYF. This chain uses TRBV4-1 with TRBJ2-7; TRBD1 or TRBD2 may be the D gene (6 bases each). Deletions cut 4 bases from V and 2 bases from J, with 24 bases between. CDR3 length equals 18 residues. Germline lookup yields CDR1 MGHRA and CDR2 YSYEKL.

The chain couples TRBV11-2 to TRBJ2-2, with 8 bases lining up with TRBD2. The CDR3 has 18 residues. Trimming cost V 1 base and J 3 bases; bases outside gene matches: 10. Germline V gene lookup returns CDR1 SGHAT and CDR2 FQNNGV. The CDR3 bases are TGTGCCAGCAGCTTAGGCGTTGGCGGGGGGCCCTACACCGGGGAGCTGTTTTTT. This gives the protein CASSLGVGGGPYTGELFF. The whole variable domain, filled in from reference TRBV11-2 and TRBJ2-2, reads EAGVAQSPRYKIIEKRQSVAFWCNPISGHATLYWYQQILGQGPKLLIQFQNNGVVDDSQLPKDRFSAERLKGVDSTLKIQPAKLEDSAVYLCASSLGVGGGPYTGELFFGEGSRLTVL.

This clonotype was recorded a few times. The chain carries TRBV27 and TRBJ2-3, with D perhaps TRBD1 (6 bases). V gave up 7 bases and J gave up 4 bases, with 18 bases separating them. Germline CDR1 is MNHEY and CDR2 is SMNVEV (reference sequence). This CDR3 contains 15 residues. The CDR3 sequence: CASTPGQGRADTQYF. In DNA, the CDR3 is TGTGCCAGCACGCCCGGGCAGGGGCGGGCAGATACGCAGTATTTT.

This clonotype has more than one count but fewer than ten. This chain joins TRBV20-1 and TRBJ2-5, with D perhaps TRBD2 (6 bases). The V gene's germline CDR1 is DFQATT and CDR2 SNEGSKA (reference sequence). V gave up 5 bases and J gave up 5 bases, with 18 bases separating them. The CDR3 sequence is 14 residues long. CDR3 sequence reads: CSAGLDRDFETQYF. For the CDR3, the DNA is TGCAGTGCTGGCTTAGACCGGGACTTTGAGACCCAGTACTTC.

This chain links TRBV5-1 with TRBJ2-5; 12 nucleotides align to TRBD1. The CDR3 length is 17 residues. The junction had 11 bases not matched to a gene; V was cut back by 3 bases and J by 5 bases. The germline CDR1 and CDR2 sequences are SGHRS and YFSETQ. The CDR3 is CASSSLPGTGGLETQYF. The CDR3 DNA reads TGCGCCAGCAGCTCGCTCCCCGGGACAGGGGGCTTGGAGACCCAGTACTTC. Complete variable domain (other parts from reference TRBV5-1 and TRBJ2-5): KAGVTQTPRYLIKTRGQQVTLSCSPISGHRSVSWYQQTPGQGLQFLFEYFSETQRNKGNFPGRFSGRQFSNSRSEMNVSTLELGDSALYLCASSSLPGTGGLETQYFGPGTRLLVL.

This chain uses TRBV20-1 with TRBJ1-5; D remains ambiguous. Germline V gene sequence: CDR1 DFQATT, CDR2 SNEGSKA (reference sequence). The CDR3 consists of 14 residues. Trimming stripped 6 bases from V and 0 bases from J, with 12 bases between. This CDR3 is CSASGEYSNQPQHF. As DNA, the CDR3 is TGCAGTGCCAGCGGAGAGTATAGCAATCAGCCCCAGCATTTT.

This chain connects TRBV5-1 to TRBJ2-3; D might be TRBD2 (5 bases). Trimming pared 4 bases from V and 5 bases from J, leaving 20 bases between. The length of the CDR3 is 16 residues. The V gene's germline CDR1 is SGHRS and CDR2 YFSETQ. The CDR3 reads CASSPGVAKTGDTQYF. CDR3 nucleotide sequence: TGCGCCAGCAGCCCCGGGGTGGCGAAAACTGGAGATACGCAGTATTTT.

At least ten counts were recorded for this clonotype. The rearrangement joins TRBV24-1 to TRBJ1-5; TRBD1 is a possible D gene (6 bases). The V end lost 4 bases, the J end lost 6 bases, and 12 bases lay between the germline ends. The CDR3 totals 14 residues. Looked up from germline, CDR1 is KGHDR and CDR2 is SFDVKD. The CDR3, as DNA: TGTGCCACCAGTGACAACAGGGTTTTTCAGCCCCAGCATTTT. Protein product: CATSDNRVFQPQHF.

The chain couples TRBV2 to TRBJ2-3; TRBD2 aligns across 8 bases. This CDR3 has 14 residues. Trimming at V came to 4 bases and at J to 3 bases, leaving 3 bases not matched to a gene. Germline CDR1 SNHLY, CDR2 FYNNEI. As DNA, the CDR3 is TGTGCCAGCAGTGGGGCGGGAGGAACAGATACGCAGTATTTT. Protein sequence: CASSGAGGTDTQYF.

Only a few counts were recorded for this clonotype. This chain joins TRBV12-3 or TRBV12-4 and TRBJ2-4, with D tentatively TRBD1 (5 bases). The CDR3 runs to 17 residues. V was pared by 3 bases and J by 11 bases, with 26 bases between. For the CDR3, the DNA is TGTGCCAGCAGTTTTGGCTCAGGGCTATCCCGTTCTACAGTTCAGTACTTC. Protein sequence: CASSFGSGLSRSTVQYF.